Only a few counts were recorded for the clone carrying this T cell receptor beta chain. The antigen remains unidentified. These data belong to a study of T-cell memory formation after mild COVID-19. Study information: The two donors had largely donor-specific TCR clusters.

J was trimmed by 6 bases and V by 2 bases; bases with no gene match: 5. CDR3 length equals 14 residues. CDR1 and CDR2 from the germline V gene are SGHRS and YFSETQ. Overall study findings and caveats: Pre-infection memory carried some responding clones, suggesting that cross-reactive memory joined. The CD4+ clones that contracted clustered mainly within CM and EM, and the CD8+ clones concentrated in EMRA.

5'RACE with constant-segment primers yielded barcoded, UMI-tagged TCR alpha and TCR beta cDNA libraries. TCRdb reprocessed the 5' RACE reads with MiXCR, giving one entry per CDR3 protein. The table lists 250,000 to 300,000 distinct CDR3 sequences, approximately 19% of them singletons. Sequencing was carried out using PBMCs or a T cell subset sorted from them (not recorded which). This TCR was sampled from a man between 18 and 35 years old who had mild COVID-19 (a few samples of this study predate the infection). Cell type and time point are not known. The rearrangement joins TRBV5-1 to TRBJ2-7; 10 bases are a match to TRBD2. This chain's CDR3 is CASSLLAGMGEQYV. CDR3 coding DNA: TGCGCCAGCAGCTTACTAGCGGGGATGGGCGAGCAGTACGTC.